This TCR beta chain was profiled in a study of blood T cell repertoires in COVID-19. Across the whole study: Acute-phase and convalescent COVID-19 samples originated in the United States, Italy and Spain. From T cells, B-cell-depleted T cells, or PBMCs came the material, which was cDNA or gDNA.

Trimming removed 8 bases from V and 5 bases from J; junction bases left unmatched: 8. CDR3 size: 15 residues. The germline V gene has CDR1 MDHEN and CDR2 SYDVKM. TCRdb keeps only in-frame clones here, not all; method: immunoSEQ multiplex PCR. The sample records roughly 260,000 clones, approximately 77% being singletons. Material for sequencing was peripheral blood. The chain is built from TRBV28 and TRBJ2-7; 14 bases align to TRBD2. This TCR derives from a woman younger than 30 with acute or convalescent COVID-19. This CDR3 is CASERLAGGRNEQYF. The CDR3 bases are TGTGCCAGCGAGAGACTAGCGGGAGGGAGGAACGAGCAGTACTTC.